These 14 T cell receptor beta chains originate from one sample sequenced in a study of T-cell memory formation after mild COVID-19. TCRdb independently ran MiXCR on the 5' RACE reads; one entry per CDR3 protein. The data show over 400,000 distinct CDR3 sequences, more than 20% seen once. The sequenced sample was PBMCs or a T cell subset sorted from them (not recorded which). The receptors shown here come from an adult woman who had mild COVID-19 (a few samples of this study predate the infection). Cell type and time point are not known.

V usage is TRBV15 and J usage is TRBJ2-1, with D unclear. In germline, CDR1 is LNHNV, CDR2 YYDKDF (reference sequence). V was trimmed by 4 bases and J by 8 bases, leaving 9 bases between them. The CDR3 is 12 residues long. The CDR3 region has the DNA TGTGCCACCAGCATCCCGCGGCATGAGCAGTTCTTC. Protein: CATSIPRHEQFF. Drawing the rest from reference TRBV15 and TRBJ2-1, the complete variable domain is DAMVIQNPRYQVTQFGKPVTLSCSQTLNHNVMYWYQQKSSQAPKLLFHYYDKDFNNEADTPDNFQSRRPNTSFCFLDIRSPGLGDTAMYLCATSIPRHEQFFGPGTRLTVL.

This clonotype was found a few times. The rearrangement uses TRBV5-1 and TRBJ2-7; D remains ambiguous. The CDR3 is 11 residues long. V lost 4 bases, J lost 3 bases, and 5 bases lay in between. Germline values: CDR1 SGHRS, CDR2 YFSETQ. The CDR3 spells CASSDLYEQYF. Written as DNA, the CDR3 is TGCGCCAGCAGCGACCTCTACGAGCAGTACTTC.

V and J are TRBV24-1 and TRBJ2-1, with 10 bases aligning to TRBD2. The CDR3 length is 16 residues. The V and J ends lost 9 bases and 7 bases, in that order; junction bases with no gene match: 14. Germline V gene lookup returns CDR1 KGHDR and CDR2 SFDVKD. The CDR3 loop is CATASGLASIGNEQFF. In nucleotides, the CDR3 is TGTGCCACCGCCTCGGGACTAGCGAGCATAGGGAATGAGCAGTTCTTC.

This clonotype was observed a handful of times. This chain connects TRBV5-1 to TRBJ2-2; D is unclear. Germline values: CDR1 SGHRS, CDR2 YFSETQ. With 0 bases removed from V and 6 bases from J, the gap between germline ends came to 6 bases. The CDR3 runs 13 residues. The CDR3 DNA follows: TGCGCCAGCAGCTTGGGCCAGTCCGGGGAGCTGTTTTTT. Translated, it gives CASSLGQSGELFF.

V gene TRBV3-1 combines with J gene TRBJ2-5; D is uncertain. CDR1 LGHDT and CDR2 YNNKEL come from the germline V gene (reference sequence). There are 14 residues in the CDR3. V lost 2 bases and J 7 bases, leaving 14 bases between the germline ends. This CDR3 is CASSQPPPPRTQYF. The CDR3 nucleotides read TGTGCCAGCAGCCAACCACCCCCTCCCAGGACCCAGTACTTC.

This clonotype was seen once. The chain couples TRBV28 to TRBJ1-1; 9 bases align to TRBD1. There are 14 residues in the CDR3. V trimming: 6 bases; J trimming: 8 bases; junction bases outside the gene matches: 10. Germline-derived CDR1 and CDR2 are MDHEN and SYDVKM. The CDR3 is CASSPPGTGTEAFF. The CDR3 nucleotides read TGTGCCAGCAGCCCCCCCGGGACAGGGACCGAAGCTTTCTTT.

In this sample, this clonotype turned up a few times. The J gene is TRBJ2-7, the V gene TRBV4-2; either TRBD1 or TRBD2 may supply D (5 bases each). The CDR3 runs to 15 residues. Trimming took 0 bases from V and 4 from J, leaving 13 bases between them. CDR1 LGHNA and CDR2 YNFKEQ come from the germline V gene. The CDR3 coding sequence is TGTGCCAGCAGCCAAGATCGGGACGTGGAGTACGAGCAGTACTTC. Amino acid sequence: CASSQDRDVEYEQYF.

V gene TRBV27 combines with J gene TRBJ2-1; D uncertain. The germline V and J ends were trimmed by 3 bases and 13 bases, with 13 bases remaining between them. The germline V gene has CDR1 MNHEY and CDR2 SMNVEV (reference sequence). CDR3 length: 12 residues. The CDR3 DNA reads TGTGCCAGCAGTTTCGGGCCGCCCGGACAGTTCTTC. Translation: CASSFGPPGQFF.

This rearrangement joins TRBV5-1 to TRBJ2-3; the D call may be TRBD1 or TRBD2 (5 bases each). The CDR3 covers 14 residues. Germline loops: CDR1 SGHRS, CDR2 YFSETQ. V was pared by 1 base and J by 2 bases, with 8 bases between. Here the CDR3 DNA reads TGCGCCAGCAGCTTGTGGGGGACCACAGATACGCAGTATTTT. Protein sequence: CASSLWGTTDTQYF.

The CDR3 loop is CASQAENTGELFF. DNA of the CDR3: TGCGCCAGTCAAGCCGAGAACACCGGGGAGCTGTTTTTT. J is TRBJ2-2 and V is TRBV5-1; no clear D. CDR1 and CDR2 (germline): SGHRS, YFSETQ. V dropped 8 bases and J dropped 1 base, with 9 bases sitting between them. This CDR3 has 13 amino acids.

The chain employs TRBV18 and TRBJ2-7, with a possible D match to TRBD1 (5 bases). The germline V gene has CDR1 KGHSH and CDR2 LQKENI. V shed 0 bases and J shed 2 bases, with 14 bases lying between them. This CDR3 has 16 residues. Here the CDR3 reads CASSPPGPSRTYEQYF. CDR3 sequence (DNA): TGTGCCAGCTCACCACCGGGGCCCAGCAGGACCTACGAGCAGTACTTC.

This chain uses TRBV20-1 with TRBJ2-3; D unresolved. The CDR3 consists of 8 residues. Trimming cost V 5 bases and J 10 bases, with 4 bases left between them. Germline V CDR1 and CDR2: DFQATT, SNEGSKA (reference sequence). DNA of the CDR3: TGCAGTGCTGGGGCGCAGTATTTT. Its protein product is CSAGAQYF.

The rearrangement links TRBV28 to TRBJ2-3, with TRBD2 matching over 10 bases. This CDR3 is 17 amino acids long. The J segment lost 4 bases and the V segment lost 4 bases, leaving 11 bases of the junction unmatched. From germline, CDR1 is MDHEN and CDR2 SYDVKM. The CDR3 spells CASSWGEREGPPDTQYF. As DNA, the CDR3 is TGTGCCAGCAGTTGGGGCGAGCGGGAGGGCCCCCCAGATACGCAGTATTTT.

The chain employs TRBV30 and TRBJ2-6; 9 bases map to TRBD1. The germline gives CDR1 GTSNPN, CDR2 SVGIG (reference sequence). V gave up 8 bases and J gave up 2 bases; unmatched junction bases: 10. This CDR3 has 16 amino acids. The CDR3 DNA reads TGTGCCGGATTCGGGACAGGGACGGCTGGGGCCAACGTCCTGACTTTC. The encoded protein is CAGFGTGTAGANVLTF.